A selection of T cell receptor beta chains follows, all from one sample in a study of cytomegalovirus exposure and HLA in healthy donors. Only in-frame clones appear in the TCRdb table, and some are missing; sequencing was by immunoSEQ multiplex PCR. The sample lists 150,000 to 200,000 clones, 75% to 85% occurring once. Sequences were obtained from PBMCs. These receptors all come from a woman aged 55-75 years in good health and CMV-seropositive. Each CDR3 is given with its conserved first and last residue. D genes are given only for firm matches. A clone size is listed for some rows: how often the clone was seen (once, few, many), or a class if it is expanded.

DNA: TGTGCCAGCACCGGGGACAGATTGAACACTGAAGCTTTCTTT; CDR3: CASTGDRLNTEAFF; D: TRBD1; length: 14; size: NA; J: TRBJ1-1; V: TRBV2
DNA: TGTGCCTGGAGTCCGGGACAGAAAGCTTTCTTT; CDR3: CAWSPGQKAFF; D: TRBD1; length: 11; size: once; J: TRBJ1-1; V: TRBV30
DNA: TGTGCTAGTTTAGGGACCGGGACACCTTCCTACGAGCAGTACTTC; CDR3: CASLGTGTPSYEQYF; D: NA; length: 15; size: few; J: TRBJ2-7; V: TRBV12-5
DNA: TGTGCCAGTAGTAGGGCGGGTAGCTCCTACAATGAGCAGTTCTTC; CDR3: CASSRAGSSYNEQFF; D: NA; length: 15; size: NA; J: TRBJ2-1; V: TRBV19
DNA: TGTGCCAGCAGCCACCCGGGACAGCCAGGAAACACTGAAGCTTTCTTT; CDR3: CASSHPGQPGNTEAFF; D: TRBD1; length: 16; size: NA; J: TRBJ1-1; V: TRBV6-6
DNA: TGTGCCAGCAGCTTGATGTTAGCAGCGAACACCGGGGAGCTGTTTTTT; CDR3: CASSLMLAANTGELFF; D: NA; length: 16; size: NA; J: TRBJ2-2; V: TRBV5-4
DNA: TGTGCCAGCAGTTTCTCCGGGGGGCCATACAATGAGCAGTTCTTC; CDR3: CASSFSGGPYNEQFF; D: NA; length: 15; size: NA; J: TRBJ2-1; V: TRBV28
DNA: TGTGCCAGCAGCTTGGAAGCAGGGGTAGAGGGTCAGTACTTC; CDR3: CASSLEAGVEGQYF; D: NA; length: 14; size: once; J: TRBJ2-4; V: TRBV5-4
DNA: TGTGCCTGGAGTGGGAGCGCGGCCGAGACCCAGTACTTC; CDR3: CAWSGSAAETQYF; D: NA; length: 13; size: NA; J: TRBJ2-5; V: TRBV30
DNA: TGTGCCAGCAGTGGACTAGCGGGGGGGGATACGCAGTATTTT; CDR3: CASSGLAGGDTQYF; D: TRBD2; length: 14; size: NA; J: TRBJ2-3; V: TRBV6-1
DNA: TGTGCCAGCAGTCCACAGGGGGGGAGAGGGACTGAAGCTTTCTTT; CDR3: CASSPQGGRGTEAFF; D: TRBD1; length: 15; size: NA; J: TRBJ1-1; V: TRBV27